This TCR beta chain originates from a study of T-cell reconstitution after alpha-beta-depleted transplantation in children. General study findings and limits: T-cell counts and diversity at one year following transplant were attributed mainly to newly produced T cells. The origin of alpha-beta T cells about two months after transplant was reportedly several hundred expanded graft clones. Surviving recipient T cells and thymic progenitors underlay high day-60 TCRbeta diversity in some patients.

This CDR3 comprises 10 residues. The germline V gene has CDR1 DFQATT and CDR2 SNEGSKA (reference sequence). V dropped 5 bases and J dropped 5 bases, with 6 bases sitting between them. This clonotype was seen at least ten times. What it binds is unknown. Preparing the TCRbeta library involved the use of unique molecular identifiers. TCRdb independently ran MiXCR on the PCR reads; one entry per CDR3 protein. The repertoire has under 750,000 distinct CDR3 sequences, 20% to 25% of them found once; the top ten carry 13% to 15%. This sequence joins TRBV20-1 and TRBJ2-5; D remains ambiguous. Sequenced here: PBMCs, mostly from graft donor cells, sampled 360 days after TCRalphabeta/CD19-depleted stem cell transplant. The clonotype originates from a boy under two years old who had a stem cell transplant for acute myeloid leukemia, so the T cells may come from the graft donor. The CDR3 DNA is TGCAGTGCTGCTCGGGAGACCCAGTACTTC. Translating it yields CSAARETQYF.